A single sample gave rise to the 24 T cell receptor beta chains below, sequenced in a study of tumor and adjacent non-tumor tissue in lung cancer. The template was RNA from unsorted bulk tissue. The library came from three nested PCR rounds adapted from ARM-PCR protocols. One entry per CDR3 protein, called by TCRdb with MiXCR from the multiplex PCR reads. The sample has 100,000 to 150,000 distinct CDR3 sequences; over 65% are singletons. Sequenced material: lung tumor tissue. These receptors originate from a man between 25 and 39 years old with non-small cell lung cancer.

The chain couples TRBV11-2 to TRBJ2-1; 15 nucleotides match TRBD2. Germline assignment: CDR1 SGHAT and CDR2 FQNNGV. J was trimmed by 8 bases and V by 7 bases; bases with no gene match: 9. The CDR3 has 16 residues. CDR3 region: CASKITRTSGRDEQFF. The CDR3, as DNA: TGTGCCAGCAAGATCACAAGGACTAGCGGGAGGGATGAGCAGTTCTTC.

A word on this clonotype: Mismatch with germline at one junction end may stem from a read error. The gene calls are TRBV7-8 and TRBJ2-7; D unresolved. Germline CDR1 is SGHVS and CDR2 is FQNEAQ. The CDR3 sequence is 12 residues long. CDR3 coding DNA: TGTGCCAGCAGCCCCAACATCTACGAACAGTACTTC. Translating it yields CASSPNIYEQYF.

This rearrangement joins TRBV20-1 to TRBJ2-5, with D possibly TRBD2 on 7 matching bases. Germline V CDR1 and CDR2: DFQATT, SNEGSKA (reference sequence). Trimming took off 1 base at V and 2 bases at J, with 14 bases between the two ends. This CDR3 is built from 15 residues. The DNA for the CDR3 is TGCAGTGCTAGAGGCCCCGGGGGGCTACAAGAGACCCAGTACTTC. Its translation is CSARGPGGLQETQYF.

Of note for this clonotype: A single base separates this from a much larger clone, so it may be a read error. V gene TRBV20-1 combines with J gene TRBJ2-7; 11 positions match TRBD2. The CDR3 consists of 13 residues. The germline V gene encodes CDR1 DFQATT and CDR2 SNEGSKA (reference sequence). The CDR3 DNA reads as TGCAGTGTTAGAACTAGCGGGAGCTACGAGCAGTACTTC. It translates to CSVRTSGSYEQYF.

The V call is TRBV29-1, the J call TRBJ1-1; D is uncertain. Germline loops: CDR1 SQVTM, CDR2 ANQGSEA. The CDR3 runs to 12 residues. With 1 base removed from V and 4 bases from J, the gap between germline ends came to 7 bases. The DNA of the CDR3 is TGCAGCGTTGAAGGGGCGAGCACTGAAGCTTTCTTT. Protein sequence: CSVEGASTEAFF.

There are a few counts of this clonotype. The chain combines TRBV7-9 with TRBJ1-3; TRBD1 might be the D (5 bases). Trimming pared 5 bases from V and 0 bases from J, leaving 11 bases between. CDR3 length: 15 residues. Germline V gene sequence: CDR1 SEHNR, CDR2 FQNEAQ (reference sequence). The CDR3 loop reads CASSRDGHSGNTIYF. Written as DNA, the CDR3 is TGTGCCAGCAGCCGGGACGGACACTCTGGAAACACCATATATTTT.

This clonotype was counted ten times or more. V and J are TRBV4-1 and TRBJ2-7; no definite D call. Trimming took off 1 base at V and 5 bases at J, with 9 bases between the two ends. This CDR3 has 13 residues. Germline values: CDR1 MGHRA, CDR2 YSYEKL. The CDR3 bases are TGCGCCAGCAGCCAAGCCGGACCCCACGAGCAGTACTTC. Encoded protein: CASSQAGPHEQYF.

Comment on this clonotype: This clone may be a read error of a much larger clone one base away. V gene TRBV20-1 combines with J gene TRBJ1-5; TRBD1 might be the D (6 bases). The CDR3 sequence is 12 residues long. Germline V CDR1 and CDR2: DFQATT, SNEGSKA (reference sequence). For the CDR3, the DNA is TGCAGTGCTGTTCAGGGGTTTCAGCCCCACCATTTT. Translation gives CSAVQGFQPHHF.

The rearrangement links TRBV29-1 to TRBJ2-3; no clear D gene. From germline, CDR1 is SQVTM and CDR2 ANQGSEA. The germline V and J ends were trimmed by 2 bases and 0 bases, with 6 bases remaining between them. CDR3 size: 13 residues. DNA for the CDR3: TGCAGCGTTGAATACCCTAGCACAGATACGCAGTATTTT. Translated: CSVEYPSTDTQYF.

As for this clonotype: One junction end disagrees with the germline gene, perhaps due to a read error. V gene TRBV12-3 or TRBV12-4 combines with J gene TRBJ2-1; D gene ambiguous. The CDR3 extends over 13 amino acids. The CDR3 reads CVRSSPSYSEQFF. In DNA, the CDR3 is TGTGTCCGCAGTTCCCCCTCCTACAGTGAGCAGTTCTTC.

A note on this clonotype: A much larger clone is a single base away; this may be a read error. The chain is built from TRBV28 and TRBJ2-5, with D maybe TRBD1 (6 bases). The germline V gene has CDR1 MDHEN and CDR2 SYDVKM. The CDR3 sequence is 13 residues long. The CDR3: CASCFLGGETQYF. Written as DNA, the CDR3 is TGTGCCAGCTGTTTTTTAGGGGGAGAGACCCAGTACTTC. Complete variable domain (other parts from reference TRBV28 and TRBJ2-5): DVKVTQSSRYLVKRTGEKVFLECVQDMDHENMFWYRQDPGLGLRLIYFSYDVKMKEKGDIPEGYSVSREKKERFSLILESASTNQTSMYLCASCFLGGETQYFGPGTRLLVL.

Of note for this clonotype: This sequence may be a read error, since a much larger clone differs from it by one base. The chain uses TRBV7-9 and TRBJ1-1; D is undetermined. The CDR3 has 13 residues. Trimming removed 7 bases at V and 8 bases at J, with 17 bases between. The germline CDR1 and CDR2 sequences are SEHNR and FQNEAQ (reference sequence). The CDR3, as DNA: TGTGCCAGCAACCGGATCGGGCAGCCCGAAGCTTTCTTT. It translates to CASNRIGQPEAFF.

As regards this clonotype: Given a much more abundant clone one base away, this may be a read error. The chain couples TRBV20-1 to TRBJ2-3; D is uncertain. Germline values: CDR1 DFQATT, CDR2 SNEGSKA (reference sequence). Deletions cut 4 bases from V and 7 bases from J, with 9 bases between. The CDR3 consists of 11 residues. CDR3 in amino acids: CSAISIHTQYF. Written as DNA, the CDR3 is TGCAGTGCTATATCGATTCATACGCAGTATTTT.

With regard to this clonotype: Lacking the conserved final phenylalanine or tryptophan, this CDR3 likely reflects a read error. The chain combines TRBV6-1 with TRBJ1-1; 7 positions match TRBD1. CDR1 MNHNS and CDR2 SASEGT come from the germline V gene. CDR3 size: 13 residues. With V trimmed by 9 bases and J by 3 bases, 7 bases remained unmatched. CDR3 coding DNA: TGTGCCAGGAGTCAACAGGGGTACACTGAAGCTTTCATT. Translating gives CARSQQGYTEAFI.

This clonotype was observed a single time. At one boundary the junction diverges from the germline segment, which might be a read error. The chain uses TRBV4-1 and TRBJ2-6; TRBD1 matches 7 bases. The germline V gene has CDR1 MGHRA and CDR2 YSYEKL. The CDR3 runs to 23 residues. CDR3 sequence reads: CASSPSGAAKIGTDDSGDNVLTF. The CDR3, as DNA: TGCGCCAGCAGCCCCTCAGGGGCTGCCAAGATCGGGACAGACGATTCCGGGGACAACGTCCTGACTTTC.

The gene calls are TRBV4-1 and TRBJ2-1, with 12 bases identical to TRBD1. Trimming at V came to 3 bases and at J to 8 bases, leaving 5 bases not matched to a gene. The CDR3 consists of 15 residues. The germline gives CDR1 MGHRA, CDR2 YSYEKL. This CDR3 reads CASSQGDRGLDEQFF. The CDR3 region has the DNA TGCGCCAGCAGCCAGGGGGACAGGGGGCTCGATGAGCAGTTCTTC.

Comment on this clonotype: Lacking the conserved final phenylalanine or tryptophan, this CDR3 likely reflects a read error. This chain links TRBV5-4 with TRBJ1-1; D not certain. CDR3 length equals 14 residues. Germline loops: CDR1 SGHNT, CDR2 YYREEE (reference sequence). The V end was cut by 4 bases, the J end by 1 base, with 11 bases between. CDR3 amino acids: CASSVDIENTEAFS. CDR3 nucleotide sequence: TGTGCCAGCAGCGTAGACATCGAGAACACTGAAGCTTTCTCT.

Regarding this clonotype: The CDR3 carries no conserved terminal phenylalanine or tryptophan, so it likely arises from a read error. This chain joins TRBV20-1 and TRBJ2-3; D is unresolved. Germline V gene lookup returns CDR1 DFQATT and CDR2 SNEGSKA (reference sequence). The CDR3 is 13 residues long. CDR3 region: CNARGPETDTQYL. CDR3 DNA sequence: TGCAATGCAAGAGGTCCGGAGACAGATACGCAGTATTTA.

Regarding this clonotype: A read error may explain this, as a much larger clone is one base away. This chain joins TRBV6-5 and TRBJ1-1; D gene uncertain. The CDR3 runs to 16 residues. Deletions cut 2 bases from V and 1 base from J, with 14 bases between. The germline CDR1 and CDR2 sequences are MNHEY and SVGAGI. This CDR3 is CASSYDGWRRNTEAFF. The CDR3 nucleotides are TGTGCCAGCAGTTACGATGGGTGGCGGCGGAACACTGAAGCTTTCTTT.

Concerning this clonotype: Relative to the germline gene, one junction end is altered; a read error may explain this. The chain combines TRBV5-4 with TRBJ2-2; TRBD2 aligns across 7 bases. The CDR3 loop spans 15 amino acids. Germline loops: CDR1 SGHNT, CDR2 YYREEE (reference sequence). CDR3 residues: CASRLGLADTWELFF. DNA for the CDR3: TGTGCCAGCAGGTTAGGTCTAGCGGACACCTGGGAGCTGTTTTTT. The whole variable domain, filled in from reference TRBV5-4 and TRBJ2-2, reads ETGVTQSPTHLIKTRGQQVTLRCSSQSGHNTVSWYQQALGQGPQFIFQYYREEENGRGNFPPRFSGLQFPNYSSELNVNALELDDSALYLCASRLGLADTWELFFGEGSRLTVL.

With regard to this clonotype: A much bigger clone sits one base away, suggesting this may be a read error. The chain is built from TRBV6-5 and TRBJ1-2; D gene unclear. Germline V gene data show CDR1 as MNHEY and CDR2 as SVGAGI. The germline V and J ends were trimmed by 6 bases and 3 bases, with 11 bases remaining between them. The CDR3 is 13 amino acids. Written as DNA, the CDR3 is TGTGCCAGCAGCTACGGACCTGACTATGGCTACACCTTC. Amino acids: CASSYGPDYGYTF.

With respect to this clonotype: Given a much more abundant clone one base away, this may be a read error. The chain links TRBV29-1 to TRBJ2-3, with a weak D call TRBD2 (6 bases). The germline V gene encodes CDR1 SQVTM and CDR2 ANQGSEA. This CDR3 comprises 16 residues. Trimming took 1 base from V and 2 from J, leaving 16 bases between them. The CDR3 coding sequence is TGCAGCGTTGAAGGCCCCGATGGAGGGGACACAGATACGCAGTATTTT. This codes for CSVEGPDGGDTDTQYF.

V usage is TRBV6-5 and J usage is TRBJ2-7, with 8 bases matching TRBD1. This CDR3 has 17 amino acids. Unmatched junction bases numbered 17, after V lost 10 bases and J lost 0 bases. CDR1 and CDR2 (germline): MNHEY, SVGAGI. CDR3 nucleotides: TGTGCCAACACCATGGGAGTTAGGACAGGGAGCTCCTACGAGCAGTACTTC. This encodes CANTMGVRTGSSYEQYF.

A word on this clonotype: Mismatch with germline at one junction end may stem from a read error. This chain uses TRBV20-1 with TRBJ1-5; D is possibly TRBD1 (6 bases). From germline, CDR1 is DFQATT and CDR2 SNEGSKA (reference sequence). The CDR3 totals 16 residues. CDR3 coding DNA: TGCAGTGCTAGAGATGTAGGGACAATTGGGTATCAGCCCCAACATTTT. Encoded protein: CSARDVGTIGYQPQHF.